The 30 T cell receptor beta chains given below trace back to one sample, sequenced in a study of identical twins' blood T cells. TCRdb ran MiXCR on the 5' RACE reads and lists one entry per CDR3 protein. The table includes around 380,000 distinct CDR3 sequences, 28% detected once. What was sequenced was PBMCs. The receptors originated from a woman between 18 and 49 years old in good health.

The chain links TRBV3-1 to TRBJ1-1; D not resolved. V lost 1 base and J 6 bases, leaving 12 bases between the germline ends. Germline lookup yields CDR1 LGHDT and CDR2 YNNKEL (reference sequence). The CDR3 is 14 amino acids. CDR3 loop: CASSQVSRGAEAFF. The CDR3 region has the DNA TGTGCCAGCAGCCAAGTTTCCCGAGGAGCTGAAGCTTTCTTT.

V gene TRBV29-1 combines with J gene TRBJ1-2; D is uncertain. Germline CDR1 and CDR2: SQVTM and ANQGSEA. The V end lost 4 bases, the J end lost 7 bases, and 10 bases lay between the germline ends. The CDR3 spans 11 residues. CDR3 nucleotide sequence: TGCAGCGTTGGACGCCGGGGTGGCTACACCTTC. Translation gives CSVGRRGGYTF. The variable domain in full, with the rest retrieved from reference TRBV29-1 and TRBJ1-2, is SAVISQKPSRDICQRGTSLTIQCQVDSQVTMMFWYRQQPGQSLTLIATANQGSEATYESGFVIDKFPISRPNLTFSTLTVSNMSPEDSSIYLCSVGRRGGYTFGSGTRLTVV.

This clonotype was counted between two and nine times. The gene calls are TRBV28 and TRBJ1-3; D not certain. The CDR3 loop spans 15 amino acids. The germline V and J ends were trimmed by 9 bases and 0 bases, with 15 bases remaining between them. The germline gives CDR1 MDHEN, CDR2 SYDVKM. The CDR3 loop is CASNRPGISGNTIYF. The DNA for the CDR3 is TGTGCCAGTAATAGGCCTGGGATCTCTGGAAACACCATATATTTT.

This clonotype occurred many times. The V gene is TRBV10-3, the J gene TRBJ1-2; D is unresolved. V lost 3 bases to trimming and J lost 2 bases, with 7 bases between them. CDR1 and CDR2 (germline): ENHRY, SYGVKD. The CDR3 spans 13 residues. The chain's CDR3 is CAISDLPNYGYTF. The DNA of the CDR3 is TGTGCCATCAGTGATTTACCGAACTATGGCTACACCTTC.

There are a few counts of this clonotype. V is TRBV11-2 and J is TRBJ2-2; D is uncertain. The germline V gene encodes CDR1 SGHAT and CDR2 FQNNGV. The CDR3 has 12 amino acids. The ends were cut back, 8 bases at V and 5 bases at J, with 9 bases in the middle. The CDR3 DNA reads TGTGCCAGCGGCCGAAGGACCGGGGAGCTGTTTTTT. It translates to CASGRRTGELFF.

The chain uses TRBV5-1 and TRBJ1-1, with D unclear. Trimming left V 4 bases short and J 0 bases short, with 13 bases between. Germline values: CDR1 SGHRS, CDR2 YFSETQ. The CDR3 is made up of 15 amino acids. The chain's CDR3 is CASSLGGALNTEAFF. Written as DNA, the CDR3 is TGCGCCAGCAGCCTGGGTGGAGCCCTGAACACTGAAGCTTTCTTT. The full variable domain, its missing parts supplied by reference TRBV5-1 and TRBJ1-1, is KAGVTQTPRYLIKTRGQQVTLSCSPISGHRSVSWYQQTPGQGLQFLFEYFSETQRNKGNFPGRFSGRQFSNSRSEMNVSTLELGDSALYLCASSLGGALNTEAFFGQGTRLTVV.

This clonotype was found once. J is TRBJ2-7 and V is TRBV11-2; D not certain. The CDR3 spans 14 residues. Per the germline V gene, CDR1 is SGHAT and CDR2 is FQNNGV. The V end was cut by 0 bases, the J end by 3 bases, with 9 bases between. CDR3 coding DNA: TGTGCCAGCAGCTTAGATCCTGGGAACTACGAGCAGTACTTC. As protein: CASSLDPGNYEQYF. Using reference TRBV11-2 and TRBJ2-7 for the parts outside the CDR3, the full variable domain is EAGVAQSPRYKIIEKRQSVAFWCNPISGHATLYWYQQILGQGPKLLIQFQNNGVVDDSQLPKDRFSAERLKGVDSTLKIQPAKLEDSAVYLCASSLDPGNYEQYFGPGTRLTVT.

The chain recombines TRBV20-1 with TRBJ1-1; D call uncertain. The CDR3 extends over 13 amino acids. The V gene's germline CDR1 is DFQATT and CDR2 SNEGSKA (reference sequence). Between the trimmed V and J ends, which lost 1 base and 0 bases, there was a span of 6 bases. CDR3: CSARGSMNTEAFF. CDR3 coding DNA: TGCAGTGCTAGAGGATCCATGAACACTGAAGCTTTCTTT.

In this sample, this clonotype turned up a few times. The V gene is TRBV21-1, the J gene TRBJ1-2; no DNA check was done on the table's D call, TRBD1. TRBV21-1 constitutes a pseudogene. The CDR3 totals 14 residues. In DNA form, the CDR3 reads TGTGCCAGCAGCAAAGGAAAGGGGGCCTATGGCTACACCTTC. Encoded protein: CASSKGKGAYGYTF.

This clonotype has a single count. A read error is possible here, since a much larger clone lies one base away. V and J are TRBV6-1 and TRBJ1-2, with D uncertain. CDR1 MNHNS and CDR2 SASEGT come from the germline V gene. CDR3 length: 12 amino acids. With 2 bases removed from V and 1 base from J, the gap between germline ends came to 2 bases. CDR3 bases: TGTGCCAGCAGTGAATTTAACTATGGCTACACCTTC. This codes for CASSEFNYGYTF.

The V call is TRBV7-9, the J call TRBJ2-2; no clear D. This CDR3 spans 15 amino acids. Trimming removed 3 bases from V and 8 bases from J, with 16 bases in between. Germline V gives CDR1 SEHNR, CDR2 FQNEAQ (reference sequence). CDR3 nucleotide sequence: TGTGCCAGCAGCTTTCGAGTCCCGGCCGGTGGGGAGCTGTTTTTT. Amino acids: CASSFRVPAGGELFF.

The chain employs TRBV11-2 and TRBJ1-3; TRBD1 matches at 7 bases. CDR3 length: 19 amino acids. CDR1 and CDR2 from the germline V gene are SGHAT and FQNNGV. The junction had 15 bases not matched to a gene; V was cut back by 4 bases and J by 0 bases. The CDR3 here is CASSSLPGQRIFSGNTIYF. The CDR3 DNA sequence: TGTGCCAGCAGCTCACTCCCGGGACAGAGGATTTTCTCTGGAAACACCATATATTTT.

The chain is built from TRBV5-1 and TRBJ2-6; the D is unclear. Trimming shortened V by 1 base and J by 1 base, and 6 bases separated the two germline ends. The CDR3 consists of 15 residues. From germline, CDR1 is SGHRS and CDR2 YFSETQ. The CDR3 DNA sequence: TGCGCCAGCAGCTTGATTCTGTCTGGGGCCAACGTCCTGACTTTC. This translates into CASSLILSGANVLTF.

This clonotype came up many times. The gene calls are TRBV11-2 and TRBJ2-1; D is undetermined. Germline lookup yields CDR1 SGHAT and CDR2 FQNNGV. The CDR3 loop spans 14 amino acids. V shed 2 bases and J shed 8 bases, with 13 bases lying between them. The CDR3 spells CASSLIGQWDEQFF. The CDR3 nucleotides are TGTGCCAGCAGCTTAATAGGCCAGTGGGATGAGCAGTTCTTC.

This clonotype was counted only a few times. The rearrangement uses TRBV18 and TRBJ1-1, with D unclear. Trimming removed 3 bases from V and 7 bases from J, with 12 bases in between. Germline CDR1 and CDR2: KGHSH and LQKENI. The CDR3 has 13 residues. CDR3 in amino acids: CASSPAGLVEAFF. The CDR3 DNA is TGTGCCAGCTCACCGGCAGGTCTGGTTGAAGCTTTCTTT.

The J gene is TRBJ1-2, the V gene TRBV12-3 or TRBV12-4; 9 nucleotides line up with TRBD1. The CDR3 sequence is 11 residues long. The V and J ends lost 5 bases and 8 bases, in that order; junction bases with no gene match: 0. The CDR3 region is CASSDRGGYTF. The CDR3 DNA reads TGTGCCAGCAGTGACAGGGGGGGCTACACCTTC.

V usage is TRBV20-1 and J usage is TRBJ1-2, with D perhaps TRBD1 (5 bases). CDR1 is DFQATT and CDR2 is SNEGSKA in the germline V gene (reference sequence). Trimming cost V 5 bases and J 4 bases, with 14 bases left between them. The CDR3 has 13 residues. CDR3 nucleotides: TGCAGTGCTGCTGACAGTTCCTTCTATGGCTACACCTTC. Protein sequence: CSAADSSFYGYTF.

This clonotype has just a few counts. The chain combines TRBV29-1 with TRBJ1-1; TRBD1 might be the D (5 bases). The CDR3 is made up of 14 amino acids. The germline CDR1 and CDR2 sequences are SQVTM and ANQGSEA. V gave up 6 bases and J gave up 1 base, with 15 bases separating them. CDR3 amino acids: CSVGRGAQNTEAFF. DNA for the CDR3: TGCAGCGTCGGGAGGGGAGCCCAGAACACTGAAGCTTTCTTT. Full variable domain (remainder filled in from reference TRBV29-1 and TRBJ1-1): SAVISQKPSRDICQRGTSLTIQCQVDSQVTMMFWYRQQPGQSLTLIATANQGSEATYESGFVIDKFPISRPNLTFSTLTVSNMSPEDSSIYLCSVGRGAQNTEAFFGQGTRLTVV.

This chain joins TRBV6-5 and TRBJ2-2, with D possibly matching TRBD2 (6 bases). CDR3 length: 13 residues. Between the trimmed V and J ends, which lost 9 bases and 7 bases, there was a span of 15 bases. Germline V CDR1 and CDR2: MNHEY, SVGAGI. The CDR3 protein is CASRASVDGELFF. The CDR3 region has the DNA TGTGCCAGTCGGGCTAGCGTTGACGGGGAGCTGTTTTTT.

The gene calls are TRBV20-1 and TRBJ1-1; maybe TRBD1 (6 bases). Germline CDR1 is DFQATT and CDR2 is SNEGSKA (reference sequence). The CDR3 contains 14 residues. Between the trimmed V and J ends, which lost 5 bases and 0 bases, there was a span of 13 bases. CDR3 in DNA: TGCAGTGCTGCTCGAGGACAGCTGAACACTGAAGCTTTCTTT. Encoded protein: CSAARGQLNTEAFF.

This clonotype was counted many times. The rearrangement links TRBV6-6 to TRBJ2-5; D may match TRBD1 or TRBD2 (5 bases each). CDR3 length equals 13 residues. The V end was cut by 2 bases, the J end by 10 bases, with 14 bases between. CDR1 and CDR2 from the germline V gene are MNHNY and SVGAGI (reference sequence). CDR3 sequence reads: CASSYGVLGDQYF. DNA for the CDR3: TGTGCCAGCAGTTACGGTGTTCTGGGGGACCAGTACTTC.

This clonotype was counted between two and nine times. Relative to the germline gene, one junction end is altered; a read error may explain this. The V and J genes are TRBV7-9 and TRBJ1-1; D ambiguous. The CDR3 covers 13 residues. Germline V gives CDR1 SEHNR, CDR2 FQNEAQ (reference sequence). This chain's CDR3 is CASSAPTPTGAFF. The CDR3, as DNA: TGTGCCAGCAGCGCACCGACGCCCACTGGAGCTTTCTTT.

This clonotype was seen a handful of times. The rearrangement joins TRBV10-3 to TRBJ1-1; D remains ambiguous. CDR3 length: 13 residues. The germline CDR1 and CDR2 sequences are ENHRY and SYGVKD. The V end was cut by 3 bases, the J end by 1 base, with 6 bases between. CDR3 protein: CAISDVWNTEAFF. The DNA of the CDR3 is TGTGCCATCAGTGACGTTTGGAACACTGAAGCTTTCTTT.

This clonotype was picked up a small number of times. The chain couples TRBV5-5 to TRBJ2-7; perhaps TRBD2 as D (6 bases). Trimming pared 4 bases from V and 2 bases from J, leaving 19 bases between. This CDR3 spans 16 amino acids. Germline V gene sequence: CDR1 SGHKS, CDR2 YYEKEE (reference sequence). CDR3 residues: CASSLEWDSIPYEQYF. The CDR3 DNA is TGTGCCAGCAGCCTGGAGTGGGACTCCATTCCCTACGAGCAGTACTTC.

This clonotype has only a few counts. The V call is TRBV12-3 or TRBV12-4, the J call TRBJ1-5; D gene unclear. The CDR3 spans 15 residues. Trimming took 5 bases from V and 4 from J, leaving 15 bases between them. CDR3: CASSPGEGRNQPQHF. The CDR3 nucleotides are TGTGCCAGCAGTCCCGGCGAAGGGCGGAATCAGCCCCAGCATTTT.

V is TRBV19 and J is TRBJ2-1; D may be TRBD1 (6 bases). The CDR3 loop spans 15 amino acids. The germline V gene encodes CDR1 LNHDA and CDR2 SQIVND (reference sequence). Trimming left V 3 bases short and J 4 bases short, with 13 bases between. For the CDR3, the DNA is TGTGCCAGTAGTATCAATTCCGGACAGTACAATGAGCAGTTCTTC. Protein product: CASSINSGQYNEQFF. The full variable domain, rest sourced from reference TRBV19 and TRBJ2-1, is DGGITQSPKYLFRKEGQNVTLSCEQNLNHDAMYWYRQDPGQGLRLIYYSQIVNDFQKGDIAEGYSVSREKKESFPLTVTSAQKNPTAFYLCASSINSGQYNEQFFGPGTRLTVL.

The CDR3 nucleotides are TGCGCCAGCAGCCAATTTGAGGGAAGCTACAATGAGCAGTTCTTC. This sequence encodes CASSQFEGSYNEQFF. The chain is built from TRBV4-3 and TRBJ2-1; D possibly corresponds to TRBD2 (5 bases). There are 15 residues in the CDR3. V was trimmed by 2 bases and J by 3 bases, leaving 11 bases between them. CDR1 and CDR2 (germline): LGHNA, YSLEER.

This clonotype was counted between two and nine times. The V call is TRBV9, the J call TRBJ1-2; D not resolved. Trimming left V 4 bases short and J 0 bases short, with 19 bases between. There are 17 residues in the CDR3. CDR1 and CDR2 (germline): SGDLS, YYNGEE. DNA for the CDR3: TGTGCCAGCAGCCCCCTCGGGGTTTTTAGAGCTAACTATGGCTACACCTTC. Translation gives CASSPLGVFRANYGYTF. Full variable domain (rest looked up from reference TRBV9 and TRBJ1-2): DSGVTQTPKHLITATGQRVTLRCSPRSGDLSVYWYQQSLDQGLQFLIQYYNGEERAKGNILERFSAQQFPDLHSELNLSSLELGDSALYFCASSPLGVFRANYGYTFGSGTRLTVV.

The rearrangement links TRBV10-3 to TRBJ1-2; D ambiguous. Germline values: CDR1 ENHRY, CDR2 SYGVKD. Between the trimmed V and J ends, which lost 10 bases and 7 bases, there was a span of 22 bases. CDR3 size: 14 residues. CDR3 DNA: TGTGCCAGCGAGCGGGGAGACGAATTAGGTGGCTACACCTTC. It translates to CASERGDELGGYTF.

The chain carries TRBV29-1 and TRBJ1-2; perhaps TRBD1 as D (5 bases). Germline CDR1 is SQVTM and CDR2 is ANQGSEA. Trimming took off 7 bases at V and 0 bases at J, with 9 bases between the two ends. The CDR3 runs 12 residues. The CDR3 nucleotides are TGCAGCGCCGGGACGGCTAACTATGGCTACACCTTC. It specifies CSAGTANYGYTF.